This T cell receptor beta chain derives from a study of blood T cells in healthy people across ages. Study-wide points: Naive T cell percentage showed a strong correlation with the diversity of TCR beta. Unsorted PBMCs blocked a conclusive comparison of naive and antigen-experienced cells. Whereas aged donors had fewer naive CD4+ cells, long-lived donors had more of them and higher diversity. Diversity was estimated from one million T cells, and these estimates were considered underestimates.

With a J-beta primer mix and a sample-barcoded 5' primer, a second PCR ran about 7 to 12 cycles. TCRdb ran MiXCR on the 5' RACE reads and lists one entry per CDR3 protein. Among over 1,500,000 distinct CDR3 sequences listed, 30% to 40% were seen once. From germline, CDR1 is SGHVS and CDR2 FQNEAQ. CDR3 length: 16 residues. V lost 5 bases to trimming and J lost 8 bases, with 22 bases between them. As regards this clonotype: Antigen specificity is unknown.

This TCR was sampled from a human donor in good health. The V gene is TRBV7-8, the J gene TRBJ2-1, with D tentatively TRBD2 (6 bases). Sequencing was done on a sample of blood. The chain's CDR3 is CASSPPEGRGWDEQFF. CDR3 nucleotide sequence: TGTGCCAGCAGCCCTCCGGAGGGGCGGGGATGGGATGAGCAGTTCTTC. Full variable domain (remainder filled in from reference TRBV7-8 and TRBJ2-1): GAGVSQSPRYKVAKRGQDVALRCDPISGHVSLFWYQQALGQGPEFLTYFQNEAQLDKSGLPSDRFFAERPEGSVSTLKIQRTQQEDSAVYLCASSPPEGRGWDEQFFGPGTRLTVL.